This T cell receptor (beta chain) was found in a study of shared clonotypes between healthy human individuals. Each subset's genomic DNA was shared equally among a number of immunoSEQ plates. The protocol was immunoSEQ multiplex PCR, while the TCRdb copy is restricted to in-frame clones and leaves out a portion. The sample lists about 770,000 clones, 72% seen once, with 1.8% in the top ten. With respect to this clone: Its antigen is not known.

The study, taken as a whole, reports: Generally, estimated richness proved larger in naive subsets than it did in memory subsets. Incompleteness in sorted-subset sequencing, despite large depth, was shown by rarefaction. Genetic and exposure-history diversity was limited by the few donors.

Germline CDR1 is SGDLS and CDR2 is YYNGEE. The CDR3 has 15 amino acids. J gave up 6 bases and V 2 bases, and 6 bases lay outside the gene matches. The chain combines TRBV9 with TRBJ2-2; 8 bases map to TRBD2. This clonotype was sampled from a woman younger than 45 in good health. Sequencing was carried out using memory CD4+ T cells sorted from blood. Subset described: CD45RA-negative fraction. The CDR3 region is CASSVSGRSAGELFF. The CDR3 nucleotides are TGTGCCAGCAGCGTCAGCGGGAGAAGCGCCGGGGAGCTGTTTTTT.